This entry features one T cell receptor (beta chain) sequence. This record comes from a study of regulatory T cells in long-lasting Graves disease. The germline V gene has CDR1 SGDLS and CDR2 YYNGEE. The CDR3 runs 13 residues. V was pared by 4 bases and J by 9 bases, with 16 bases between. Time point in this sample: newly diagnosed GD, antithyroid drugs for less than 3 months. There was RNA extracted from PBMCs, and the TCR library was made from it. CDR3 regions were amplified by Arm-PCR using iRepertoire HTBI primers to build TCR beta libraries. Each CDR3 protein gets one entry after TCRdb re-called the multiplex PCR reads with MiXCR. The repertoire includes more than 300,000 distinct CDR3 sequences, 12% of them detected once, and 18% sits in the top ten. These data also featured in a second study, about T cells in Graves' hyperthyroidism and ophthalmopathy.

This TCR derives from a woman aged 18 to 35 with Graves disease. V gene TRBV9 combines with J gene TRBJ2-5; D possibly uses TRBD1 or TRBD2 (5 bases each). Here the sequenced sample was peripheral blood mononuclear cells (PBMCs), taken at new diagnosis, from a patient treated with antithyroid drugs. DNA for the CDR3: TGTGCCAGCAGCCCTGGACTCCTCAGGGCCCAGTACTTC. This codes for CASSPGLLRAQYF.